This entry lists 9 T cell receptor beta chains sequenced from one sample in a study of blood T cell repertoires in COVID-19. Sequenced by immunoSEQ multiplex PCR; TCRdb stores in-frame clones only, minus some. The sample carries more than 150,000 clones, approximately 80% recorded once. Sequencing was done on a sample of PBMCs or T cells enriched from blood (not recorded which). These receptors all stem from a woman in her forties or fifties who had recovered from COVID-19.

The rearrangement uses TRBV29-1 and TRBJ2-3, with 8 bases aligning to TRBD1. The V gene end was trimmed by 2 bases and the J gene end by 5 bases; junction bases not matched to a gene: 9. The V gene's germline CDR1 is SQVTM and CDR2 ANQGSEA. The CDR3 totals 15 residues. As DNA, the CDR3 is TGCAGCGTTGAAAGTTGGGCCAGGGGGCAAGATACGCAGTATTTT. Amino acids: CSVESWARGQDTQYF.

The gene calls are TRBV4-2 and TRBJ2-1; 11 bases line up with TRBD2. Per germline, CDR1 LGHNA and CDR2 YNFKEQ. The V gene end was trimmed by 4 bases and the J gene end by 4 bases; junction bases not matched to a gene: 3. There are 15 residues in the CDR3. CDR3 DNA: TGTGCCAGCAGCCTTCGACTAGCGGGATACAATGAGCAGTTCTTC. It yields the protein CASSLRLAGYNEQFF.

This chain links TRBV2 with TRBJ2-2, with TRBD2 matching 7 bases. The junction had 13 bases not matched to a gene; V was cut back by 3 bases and J by 6 bases. This CDR3 contains 17 residues. Germline lookup yields CDR1 SNHLY and CDR2 FYNNEI. This CDR3 reads CASSEVRGDSGSGELFF. In DNA form, the CDR3 reads TGTGCCAGCAGTGAGGTCCGGGGGGATAGCGGGTCCGGGGAGCTGTTTTTT.

The chain has TRBV5-8 and TRBJ1-2; possibly TRBD1 for D (6 bases). Germline CDR1 reads SGHTS; CDR2 reads YDEGEE. Trimming removed 2 bases from V and 7 bases from J, with 9 bases in between. This CDR3 is 12 amino acids long. The CDR3 protein is CASSFAGAGYTF. The DNA of the CDR3 is TGTGCCAGCAGCTTTGCGGGGGCTGGCTACACCTTC.

J is TRBJ2-1 and V is TRBV11-1, with D maybe TRBD2 (5 bases). The ends were cut back, 5 bases at V and 13 bases at J, with 15 bases in the middle. CDR1 is SGHAT and CDR2 is FQDESV in the germline V gene (reference sequence). This CDR3 is built from 12 residues. The CDR3 protein is CASSIDRELQFF. In DNA form, the CDR3 reads TGTGCCAGCAGCATAGACCGGGAACTACAGTTCTTC.

J is TRBJ1-2 and V is TRBV9; D is possibly TRBD1 (6 bases). V was pared by 0 bases and J by 4 bases, with 10 bases between. Germline V gene data show CDR1 as SGDLS and CDR2 as YYNGEE. This CDR3 is built from 14 residues. The CDR3 DNA sequence: TGTGCCAGCAGCGTAGTTCAGGGGATCTATGGCTACACCTTC. This encodes CASSVVQGIYGYTF.

V usage is TRBV5-1 and J usage is TRBJ2-7; 10 bases map to TRBD2. The CDR3 sequence is 14 residues long. CDR1 is SGHRS, CDR2 YFSETQ, per germline. V lost 2 bases, J lost 2 bases, and 1 base stayed unmatched. CDR3: CASSLTSGAYEQYF. CDR3 coding DNA: TGCGCCAGCAGCTTAACTAGCGGGGCCTACGAGCAGTACTTC.

The V call is TRBV3-1 (or the pseudogene TRBV3-2), the J call TRBJ1-4; TRBD1 might be the D (5 bases). CDR1 is LGHDT and CDR2 is YNNKEL in the germline V gene (reference sequence). The CDR3 covers 14 residues. The V end lost 5 bases, the J end lost 6 bases, and 13 bases lay between the germline ends. The CDR3 nucleotides read TGTGCCAGCAGCTCCGGACACGGCTATGAAAAACTGTTTTTT. This codes for CASSSGHGYEKLFF.

The gene calls are TRBV5-5 and TRBJ1-2; no definite D call. In germline, CDR1 is SGHKS, CDR2 YYEKEE (reference sequence). The CDR3 covers 13 residues. The V end was cut by 4 bases, the J end by 4 bases, with 11 bases between. This CDR3 is CASSRDMSYGYTF. The DNA of the CDR3 is TGTGCCAGCAGCCGAGACATGAGCTATGGCTACACCTTC.